These T cell receptor beta chains were read from a single sample in a study of graft-versus-host responses after intestinal transplantation. Here immunoSEQ multiplex PCR was the method, and the copy in TCRdb shows in-frame clones only, minus some. The sample holds under 25,000 clones, approximately 39% seen once. Sequencing was performed on alloreactive CD4+ T cells from a mixed lymphocyte reaction culture, taken before transplantation. These receptors were obtained from a human patient who was an organ donor for intestinal transplantation. CDR3s include the opening cysteine and the closing phenylalanine or tryptophan. A D gene is named only where the DNA matches it firmly. Expanded clones get a size class; other rows say once, few or many, or leave the size out.

cdr3_length | d_call | clone_size | j_call | v_call | cdr3_aa | cdr3_nt
13 | TRBD1 | few | TRBJ2-5 | TRBV6-6 | CASRATGSETQYF | TGTGCCAGCAGAGCGACAGGGTCAGAGACCCAGTACTTC
16 | NA | NA | TRBJ2-7 | TRBV7-9 | CASSFRSTGLSYEQYF | TGTGCCAGCAGCTTTAGGTCGACAGGCCTCTCCTACGAGCAGTACTTC
14 | TRBD2 | once | TRBJ2-1 | TRBV10-2 | CASEEAGTYNEQFF | TGCGCCAGCGAGGAAGCGGGGACTTACAATGAGCAGTTCTTC
14 | NA | NA | TRBJ2-7 | TRBV28 | CASTGWAGTYEQYF | TGTGCCAGCACGGGTTGGGCAGGGACCTACGAGCAGTACTTC
13 | NA | once | TRBJ1-2 | TRBV27 | CASSLSTRSDYTF | TGTGCCAGCAGTTTATCGACCCGATCGGACTACACCTTC
15 | TRBD2 | few | TRBJ2-2 | TRBV28 | CASSFPGRKGGELFF | TGTGCCAGCAGTTTCCCCGGGAGGAAGGGCGGGGAGCTGTTTTTT
12 | NA | NA | TRBJ2-2 | TRBV6-6 | CASRRGTGELFF | TGTGCCAGCCGCAGGGGCACCGGGGAGCTGTTTTTT
13 | NA | few | TRBJ2-7 | TRBV6-1 | CASSLGPTYEQYF | TGTGCCAGCAGCCTGGGACCGACCTACGAGCAGTACTTC
14 | NA | few | TRBJ1-2 | TRBV5-6 | CASSLGQANYGYTF | TGTGCCAGCAGCTTGGGACAGGCCAACTATGGCTACACCTTC
13 | TRBD1 | few | TRBJ2-1 | TRBV6-6 | CASSYDRAHEQFF | TGTGCCAGCAGTTACGACAGGGCCCATGAGCAGTTCTTC
14 | NA | NA | TRBJ1-6 | TRBV27 | CASSWGTKASPLHF | TGTGCCAGCAGTTGGGGGACAAAGGCTTCACCCCTCCACTTT
13 | NA | medium-sized | TRBJ1-1 | TRBV6-5 | CASSQRFGSEAFF | TGTGCCAGCAGTCAGCGATTCGGGAGTGAAGCTTTCTTT
16 | NA | few | TRBJ2-1 | TRBV6-5 | CASSYSWSRRGNEQFF | TGTGCCAGCAGTTACTCGTGGTCCAGGAGGGGCAATGAGCAGTTCTTC
13 | NA | NA | TRBJ1-2 | TRBV11-1 | CASSLGRNYGYTF | TGTGCCAGCAGCTTAGGGAGAAACTATGGCTACACCTTC
11 | TRBD2 | NA | TRBJ2-1 | TRBV20-1 | CSAYTSAEQFF | TGCAGTGCATACACTAGCGCTGAGCAGTTCTTC
14 | TRBD1 | NA | TRBJ2-7 | TRBV27 | CASSLRQGGYEQYF | TGTGCCAGCAGTCTACGACAGGGTGGCTACGAGCAGTACTTC
13 | NA | few | TRBJ1-2 | TRBV19 | CASSTLSNYGYTF | TGTGCCAGTAGTACCCTGTCCAACTATGGCTACACCTTC
14 | NA | few | TRBJ1-1 | TRBV18 | CASSPTVWGTEAFF | TGTGCCAGCTCACCGACGGTTTGGGGCACTGAAGCTTTCTTT
15 | TRBD2 | NA | TRBJ2-7 | TRBV9 | CASSVVAGGPHEQYF | TGTGCCAGCAGCGTAGTGGCGGGAGGGCCCCACGAGCAGTACTTC
13 | NA | once | TRBJ2-5 | TRBV10-1 | CASSDTGQETQYF | TGCGCCAGCAGTGATACCGGCCAAGAGACCCAGTACTTC
14 | NA | few | TRBJ2-5 | TRBV7-2 | CASSFQPQRETQYF | TGTGCCAGCAGCTTCCAGCCCCAAAGGGAGACCCAGTACTTC
15 | TRBD2 | NA | TRBJ2-5 | TRBV18 | CASSPRGLGLETQYF | TGTGCCAGCTCACCACGGGGACTAGGATTAGAGACCCAGTACTTC
13 | NA | NA | TRBJ1-1 | TRBV6-1 | CASGWTENTEAFF | TGTGCCAGCGGATGGACGGAGAACACTGAAGCTTTCTTT
10 | NA | few | TRBJ2-7 | TRBV20-1 | CSAVRGEQYF | TGCAGTGCTGTCAGGGGCGAGCAGTACTTC
13 | TRBD1 | NA | TRBJ2-7 | TRBV30 | CAWSAWTGGEQYF | TGTGCCTGGAGTGCCTGGACAGGGGGCGAGCAGTACTTC
12 | NA | NA | TRBJ1-1 | TRBV7-9 | CASSLGQFEAFF | TGTGCCAGCAGCTTGGGGCAGTTTGAAGCTTTCTTT